The 14 T cell receptor beta chains below were found in one sample sequenced in a study of blood T cell repertoires in COVID-19. Some clones are missing from TCRdb's copy, which holds only in-frame ones; the method was immunoSEQ multiplex PCR. Among tens of thousands of clones listed, more than 75% were seen once. Sequenced input: peripheral blood. All receptors derive from a human donor with active COVID-19. The donor label of this sample is uncertain.

V is TRBV7-9 and J is TRBJ2-7; D is unclear. Germline V CDR1 and CDR2: SEHNR, FQNEAQ (reference sequence). V was trimmed by 5 bases and J by 7 bases, leaving 15 bases between them. CDR3 length: 13 residues. CDR3 sequence reads: CASSPTAGEEQYF. In nucleotides, the CDR3 is TGTGCCAGCAGCCCTACGGCTGGAGAGGAGCAGTACTTC.

The chain combines TRBV5-6 with TRBJ1-4; possibly TRBD1 for D (5 bases). In germline, CDR1 is SGHDT, CDR2 YYEEEE. The CDR3 is 16 amino acids. The germline V and J ends were trimmed by 4 bases and 5 bases, with 18 bases remaining between them. CDR3 DNA sequence: TGTGCCAGCAGCCTCGGGCCGACAACAGGCAATGAAAAACTGTTTTTT. Translated, it gives CASSLGPTTGNEKLFF.

The chain carries TRBV7-8 and TRBJ1-5; D uncertain. The V gene lost 2 bases and the J gene lost 7 bases, with 12 bases spanning the gap. The CDR3 consists of 14 residues. Germline CDR1 is SGHVS and CDR2 is FQNEAQ. The CDR3 loop reads CASSLSAGNQPQHF. DNA for the CDR3: TGTGCCAGCAGCTTAAGCGCGGGAAACCAGCCCCAGCATTTT.

This chain joins TRBV5-6 and TRBJ1-6, with 7 bases that match TRBD1. The CDR3 is 15 amino acids. Germline CDR1 is SGHDT and CDR2 is YYEEEE. V lost 0 bases and J lost 5; bases outside the gene matches: 2. CDR3 protein: CASSLGGTDNSPLHF. CDR3 DNA sequence: TGTGCCAGCAGCTTGGGTGGGACAGATAATTCACCCCTCCACTTT.

This clone was counted a single time. V usage is TRBV6-5 and J usage is TRBJ2-7; 7 bases align to TRBD1. Unmatched junction bases numbered 9, after V lost 6 bases and J lost 1 base. The CDR3 totals 15 residues. Germline CDR1 and CDR2: MNHEY and SVGAGI. CDR3 amino acids: CASSGQESPSYEQYF. The DNA of the CDR3 is TGTGCCAGCAGCGGACAGGAATCCCCTTCCTACGAGCAGTACTTC.

The gene calls are TRBV2 and TRBJ2-3; 8 bases match TRBD1. The length of the CDR3 is 13 residues. The V gene's germline CDR1 is SNHLY and CDR2 FYNNEI. Unmatched junction bases numbered 4, after V lost 9 bases and J lost 2 bases. The CDR3 sequence: CASRTGYTDTQYF. In DNA form, the CDR3 reads TGTGCCAGTAGGACAGGGTACACAGATACGCAGTATTTT.

J is TRBJ2-1 and V is TRBV3-1 (or the pseudogene TRBV3-2); TRBD2 matches at 10 bases. The germline V gene has CDR1 LGHDT and CDR2 YNNKEL (reference sequence). The trim removed 3 bases at V and 9 bases at J, leaving 8 bases unmatched. The CDR3 totals 15 residues. CDR3 protein: CASSHRAGGGGEQFF. Here the CDR3 DNA reads TGTGCCAGCAGCCACCGAGCGGGAGGGGGAGGTGAGCAGTTCTTC.

This clone was detected once. V usage is TRBV11-3 and J usage is TRBJ2-1; 7 nucleotides align to TRBD2. Germline CDR1 and CDR2: SGHNT and YENEEA. The length of the CDR3 is 11 residues. V lost 4 bases to trimming and J lost 13 bases; unmatched junction nucleotides: 4. In DNA form, the CDR3 reads TGTGCCAGCAGCTCTGGGACTATACAGTTCTTC. As protein: CASSSGTIQFF.

V gene TRBV5-1 combines with J gene TRBJ1-1; 9 positions match TRBD1. CDR1 is SGHRS and CDR2 is YFSETQ in the germline V gene. V lost 5 bases and J lost 4; bases outside the gene matches: 6. This CDR3 has 14 amino acids. The CDR3 DNA reads as TGCGCCAGCAGACCACAGGGGGCGAGCACTGAAGCTTTCTTT. Translated: CASRPQGASTEAFF.

DNA of the CDR3: TGTGCCAGCAGCCTGGGACAGGTTAACTATGGCTACACCTTC. It is translated as CASSLGQVNYGYTF. This chain joins TRBV7-9 and TRBJ1-2, with 8 bases fitting TRBD1. The CDR3 spans 14 residues. CDR1 and CDR2 (germline): SEHNR, FQNEAQ (reference sequence). V shed 5 bases and J 1 base; nucleotides not matched to a gene: 3.

The chain combines TRBV9 with TRBJ2-1; TRBD2 aligns across 9 bases. CDR3 size: 15 residues. The germline V gene has CDR1 SGDLS and CDR2 YYNGEE. V lost 3 bases to trimming and J lost 8 bases; unmatched junction nucleotides: 9. The CDR3 here is CASSDLSSGRDEQFF. In DNA form, the CDR3 reads TGTGCCAGCAGCGACTTAAGTAGCGGGAGAGATGAGCAGTTCTTC.

The genes are TRBV15 and TRBJ2-7; 10 positions match TRBD2. Trimming took 4 bases from V and 2 from J; bases not matched to a gene: 5. The germline CDR1 and CDR2 sequences are LNHNV and YYDKDF (reference sequence). The CDR3 covers 15 residues. CDR3 loop: CATSINSGRTYEQYF. In DNA form, the CDR3 reads TGTGCCACCAGCATCAATAGCGGGAGGACCTACGAGCAGTACTTC.

This clone was picked up one time. The chain links TRBV9 to TRBJ1-6, with 9 bases aligning to TRBD1. Germline lookup yields CDR1 SGDLS and CDR2 YYNGEE. The CDR3 runs 15 residues. J gave up 8 bases and V 4 bases, and 7 bases lay outside the gene matches. The CDR3 DNA reads as TGTGCCAGCAGCCCCCGTACAGGGGGCTATTCACCCCTCCACTTT. This encodes CASSPRTGGYSPLHF. Combining the CDR3 with reference TRBV9 and TRBJ1-6 gives the whole variable domain DSGVTQTPKHLITATGQRVTLRCSPRSGDLSVYWYQQSLDQGLQFLIQYYNGEERAKGNILERFSAQQFPDLHSELNLSSLELGDSALYFCASSPRTGGYSPLHFGNGTRLTVT.

The CDR3 spells CASSTGAGNTIYF. The CDR3 region has the DNA TGTGCCAGCAGTACAGGGGCTGGAAACACCATATATTTT. The chain links TRBV12-3 or TRBV12-4 to TRBJ1-3, with 7 bases that match TRBD1. After removal of 5 bases from V and 2 bases from J, the junction contained 0 bases not matched to a gene. The CDR3 totals 13 residues.